One sample yielded the 11 T cell receptor beta chains listed below, sequenced in a study of cytomegalovirus exposure and HLA in healthy donors. PCR involved 60 Vbeta and 13 Jbeta primers. TCRdb keeps only in-frame clones here, not all; method: immunoSEQ multiplex PCR. The sample shows about 51,000 clones, and 2% to 2.5% sits with its ten largest clones. Specimen: PBMCs. All receptors derive from a female donor in good health and CMV-seronegative.

J is TRBJ2-7 and V is TRBV30; 9 bases are a match to TRBD2. The J segment lost 7 bases and the V segment lost 2 bases, leaving 9 bases of the junction unmatched. From germline, CDR1 is GTSNPN and CDR2 SVGIG (reference sequence). The CDR3 is 14 amino acids. In DNA, the CDR3 is TGTGCCTGGAGTACCGGAGCGGGAGGTCCGGAGCAGTACTTC. Amino acid sequence: CAWSTGAGGPEQYF. Using reference TRBV30 and TRBJ2-7 for the parts outside the CDR3, the full variable domain is SQTIHQWPATLVQPVGSPLSLECTVEGTSNPNLYWYRQAAGRGLQLLFYSVGIGQISSEVPQNLSASRPQDRQFILSSKKLLLSDSGFYLCAWSTGAGGPEQYFGPGTRLTVT.

CDR3 nucleotide sequence: TGTGCCAGCAGTGAAACGCAGGGAACCTCCGCGCAGTACTTC. Its protein product is CASSETQGTSAQYF. The V and J genes are TRBV6-1 and TRBJ2-7, with TRBD1 as a possible D gene (5 bases). The V gene lost 2 bases and the J gene lost 9 bases, with 17 bases spanning the gap. The germline gives CDR1 MNHNS, CDR2 SASEGT. CDR3 length: 14 residues.

The CDR3 here is CASSPVDRNYGYTF. CDR3 nucleotides: TGTGCCAGTAGTCCCGTTGACAGAAACTATGGCTACACCTTC. This chain uses TRBV19 with TRBJ1-2; tentative D call: TRBD1 (5 bases). From germline, CDR1 is LNHDA and CDR2 SQIVND (reference sequence). This CDR3 comprises 14 residues. V was trimmed by 5 bases and J by 2 bases, leaving 12 bases between them. The variable domain in full, completed from reference TRBV19 and TRBJ1-2, reads DGGITQSPKYLFRKEGQNVTLSCEQNLNHDAMYWYRQDPGQGLRLIYYSQIVNDFQKGDIAEGYSVSREKKESFPLTVTSAQKNPTAFYLCASSPVDRNYGYTFGSGTRLTVV.

V gene TRBV2 combines with J gene TRBJ2-5; 7 nucleotides align to TRBD1. Germline CDR1 is SNHLY and CDR2 is FYNNEI. The CDR3 contains 12 residues. V lost 6 bases, J lost 5 bases, and 3 bases stayed unmatched. Written as DNA, the CDR3 is TGTGCCAGCAGAGGGGGCCGGGAGACCCAGTACTTC. This translates into CASRGGRETQYF.

The V call is TRBV4-1, the J call TRBJ2-6; D is ambiguous. The CDR3 loop spans 16 amino acids. Looked up from germline, CDR1 is MGHRA and CDR2 is YSYEKL. The V end lost 0 bases, the J end lost 0 bases, and 6 bases lay between the germline ends. The CDR3 protein is CASSQDWSSGANVLTF. The DNA of the CDR3 is TGCGCCAGCAGCCAAGACTGGAGCTCTGGGGCCAACGTCCTGACTTTC.

The chain links TRBV6-4 to TRBJ2-6; weak D call: TRBD1 (6 bases). There are 15 residues in the CDR3. Trimming took off 6 bases at V and 11 bases at J, with 20 bases between the two ends. Germline CDR1 is MRHNA and CDR2 is SNTAGT. DNA for the CDR3: TGTGCCAGCAGCCCAGGGGAACAGGGCGGGCACGTCCTGACTTTC. Translation: CASSPGEQGGHVLTF.

This chain uses TRBV4-1 with TRBJ1-5; a possible D gene is TRBD1 (6 bases). Germline V CDR1 and CDR2: MGHRA, YSYEKL. Trimming pared 0 bases from V and 7 bases from J, leaving 16 bases between. This CDR3 contains 16 residues. CDR3 DNA: TGCGCCAGCAGCCAAGATGTAGGGGGTAGGAACCAGCCCCAGCATTTT. This translates into CASSQDVGGRNQPQHF.

The chain joins TRBV6-1 to TRBJ2-5; D may be TRBD1 (5 bases). The CDR3 is 14 residues long. The germline CDR1 and CDR2 sequences are MNHNS and SASEGT. V lost 5 bases to trimming and J lost 7 bases, with 17 bases between them. The CDR3, as DNA: TGTGCCAGCAGTATTAACAGAGACCAGGGGACCCAGTACTTC. The encoded protein is CASSINRDQGTQYF.

The chain joins TRBV11-1 to TRBJ2-5; 7 bases match TRBD2. In germline, CDR1 is SGHAT, CDR2 FQDESV (reference sequence). The CDR3 sequence is 15 residues long. Trimming removed 0 bases from V and 5 bases from J; junction bases left unmatched: 6. The CDR3 nucleotides are TGTGCCAGCAGCTTAGCGCGGACTAGTGGGGAGACCCAGTACTTC. As protein: CASSLARTSGETQYF.

The genes are TRBV9 and TRBJ2-5, with a possible D match to TRBD2 (6 bases). The V end lost 5 bases, the J end lost 2 bases, and 16 bases lay between the germline ends. In germline, CDR1 is SGDLS, CDR2 YYNGEE. CDR3 length: 15 residues. The CDR3 reads CASSPSVRNQETQYF. CDR3 DNA: TGTGCCAGCAGTCCTAGCGTCAGGAATCAAGAGACCCAGTACTTC.

This chain connects TRBV6-6 to TRBJ2-7, with 7 bases aligning to TRBD2. Germline assignment: CDR1 MNHNY and CDR2 SVGAGI (reference sequence). After removal of 6 bases from V and 3 bases from J, the junction contained 5 bases not matched to a gene. The CDR3 runs to 13 residues. This chain's CDR3 is CASSAAGRYEQYF. For the CDR3, the DNA is TGTGCCAGCAGCGCAGCGGGGCGCTACGAGCAGTACTTC.